This T cell receptor beta chain was retrieved from a study of T cells in localized non-small cell lung cancer (dated by TCRdb to the early 2020s). Turning to the overall study: Comparing tumors with uninvolved tumor-adjacent lungs, the study looked at the T cell repertoires of 200 to 250 patients with early-stage NSCLC. The mean age of the NSCLC patients was roughly 70 years, with 120 to 150 men and 110 or so women. The cohort was made up of about 240 treatment-naive NSCLC patients whose localized lung tumors had been resected.

Points the paper makes about the study in general: The highest T cell clonality was observed in uninvolved tumor-adjacent lung, where clonality exceeded that of tumor, suggesting that antigenic responses were more focused in uninvolved tumor-adjacent lung. Since the design was exploratory, TCR variables were selected using unadjusted p-values with no false-discovery rate correction. Longer overall survival was associated with higher blood T cell density, whereas shorter survival was associated with higher adjacent-lung clonality. A median of roughly 50 of the top 100 tumor clones turned up in the paired uninvolved adjacent lung, and 25 to 30 of those clones also ranked among the top 100 of that same adjacent lung. Multi-region tumor sequencing was not performed, so intratumor heterogeneity could not be excluded.

TCR beta CDR3 regions were sequenced from DNA using the immunoSEQ Assay. The study's processing was this. T cell density was computed as TCR beta template counts normalized to usable DNA estimated by amplifying housekeeping genes. Richness was estimated using the preseqR package, with extrapolation to 400,000 templates for PBMC samples and to 120,000 templates for tissue samples. Clonality was defined as one minus Pielou's evenness. Differential abundance testing on productive amino-acid clonotypes, with a minimum total count of 5 and an alpha of 0.1, was used to identify tissue-enriched TCRs. The Jaccard Index and the Morisita Overlap Index were used to measure repertoire overlap between compartments. GLIPH grouped TCR beta CDR3s together with public tetramer-defined viral CDR3s, and a viral motif had to include at least three viral sequences and show V-gene enrichment. Entries here come from immuneACCESS through TCRdb and include only in-frame sequences with V and J called. Some clones fail to appear in such tables; in the studies checked, an unresolved V gene covers under half of the shortfall, and the cause of the remainder is unknown. V and J calls and clone size are those listed in that table; D and trimming were worked out from the DNA. Here the sample has approximately 150,000 clones; roughly 90% occur a single time. The biggest ten clones account for 1.7% of the sample.

At diagnosis, peripheral blood, uninvolved tumor-adjacent lung and tumor were collected and stored as a combination of fresh-frozen and FFPE material. For TCR repertoire profiling, blood samples were analyzed in the form of peripheral blood mononuclear cells. Via the germline V gene, CDR1 is SGHTA and CDR2 FQGTGA. V is cut by 5 bases and J by 5 bases, and the space between the germline ends is 19 bases. The CDR3, cysteine through phenylalanine, is 16 amino acids long. Of all the DNA, just the CDR3 is kept, 48 bases in frame from base 1. Of note for this clone: Its target antigen remains unknown. Per-base quality was not reported, and no clone a single base away is much larger than it.

The sequence derives from a female donor at least 60 years old with stage I lung adenocarcinoma. This material consisted of peripheral blood, taken before any cancer treatment. The receptor chain draws on TRBV7-3 and TRBJ2-1, and TRBD2 may be the D gene, going by 5 matching bases. The CDR3: CASSMSQASGHNEQFF. The nucleotide sequence reads TGTGCCAGCAGCATGAGCCAGGCCAGCGGCCACAATGAGCAGTTCTTC.